Below, 2 T cell receptor beta chains from the same sample are listed, as sequenced in a study of shared clonotypes between healthy human individuals (dated by TCRdb to about 2020). The library was produced with the immunoSEQ multiplex PCR assay. TCRdb mirrors the immuneACCESS table, restricted to in-frame sequences. Some clones are absent from its copies; in checked studies, under half trace to an unresolved V gene, and the reason for the others is unknown. The sample contains millions of clones, less than 95% of them found a single time. Together, the top ten hold more than 0.95% of the sample. CD8 naive samples consisted of CD45RO-negative cells that were positively selected for CCR7, yielding a CD45RA+CCR7+ population without TemRA cells. What was sequenced was naive CD8+ T cells sorted from blood. This specimen's cell subset or site label, interpreted: CD45RA+CCR7+. The receptors stem from a man younger than 30 in good health.

J is TRBJ2-3 and V is TRBV7-3; TRBD2 matches at 8 bases. The CDR3 has 15 residues. Trimming took 4 bases from V and 2 from J; bases not matched to a gene: 5. Germline-derived CDR1 and CDR2 are SGHTA and FQGTGA. The CDR3 loop reads CASSSGLGNTDTQYF. The CDR3, as DNA: TGTGCCAGCAGCTCGGGACTAGGAAACACAGATACGCAGTATTTT.

The chain employs TRBV6-6 and TRBJ1-5; no reliable D call. Trimming cost V 0 bases and J 5 bases, with 8 bases left between them. This CDR3 has 14 amino acids. In germline, CDR1 is MNHNY, CDR2 SVGAGI (reference sequence). CDR3 region: CASSYSGWDQPQHF. The CDR3 coding sequence is TGTGCCAGCAGTTACTCTGGGTGGGATCAGCCCCAGCATTTT.